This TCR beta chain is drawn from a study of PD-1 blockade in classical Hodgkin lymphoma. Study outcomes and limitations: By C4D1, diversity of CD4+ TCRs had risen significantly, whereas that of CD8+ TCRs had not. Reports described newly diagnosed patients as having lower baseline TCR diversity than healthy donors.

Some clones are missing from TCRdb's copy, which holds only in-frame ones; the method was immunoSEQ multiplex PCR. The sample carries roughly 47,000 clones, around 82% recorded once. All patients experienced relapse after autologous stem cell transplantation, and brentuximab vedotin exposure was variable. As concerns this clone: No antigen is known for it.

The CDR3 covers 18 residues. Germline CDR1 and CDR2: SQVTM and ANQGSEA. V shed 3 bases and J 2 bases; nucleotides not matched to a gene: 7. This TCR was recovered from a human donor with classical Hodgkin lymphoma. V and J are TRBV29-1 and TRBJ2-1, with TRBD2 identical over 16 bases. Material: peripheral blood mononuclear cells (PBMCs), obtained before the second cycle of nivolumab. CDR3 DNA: TGCAGCGTTGAGACGGGACTAGCGGGAGGGTACACCTACAATGAGCAGTTCTTC. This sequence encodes CSVETGLAGGYTYNEQFF.